This T cell receptor (beta chain) was captured by sequencing in a study of cytomegalovirus exposure and HLA in healthy donors. Study-wide results and caveats: Upon later analysis, HLA-associated TCR beta chains proved more clonally expanded than other, equally common chains.

With 5 bases clipped from V and 4 bases from J, the junction kept 2 bases outside the gene matches. Germline V gene lookup returns CDR1 SNHLY and CDR2 FYNNEI. This CDR3 region has 15 residues. Healthy bone marrow donors made up the donor group. With 60 Vbeta and 13 Jbeta primers, the PCR was carried out. Using immunoSEQ multiplex PCR, the repertoire was profiled, and TCRdb retains in-frame clones only, with some absent. Of 150,000 or so clones listed, approximately 80% are singletons. To note about this clone: Its antigen is still unknown.

This TCR derives from a woman between 25 and 40 years old in good health and CMV-seronegative. Sequenced sample: PBMCs. This chain links TRBV2 with TRBJ2-2; the match to TRBD2 covers 12 bases. The CDR3 bases are TGTGCCAGCAGTCTAGCGGGGGGGGCCACCGGGGAGCTGTTTTTT. Its translation is CASSLAGGATGELFF.